This entry lists 12 T cell receptor beta chains sequenced from one sample in a study of blood T cells in healthy people across ages. Together with a sample-barcoded 5' primer, a J-beta primer mix was included in a second PCR lasting roughly 6 to 12 cycles. Each CDR3 protein gets one entry after TCRdb re-called the 5' RACE reads with MiXCR. Seen here are some 1.1 million distinct CDR3 sequences, roughly two fifths observed once, and the top ten hold around 14%. Sequenced input: blood. Receptors were obtained from a man younger than 35 in good health.

The chain is built from TRBV6-2 or TRBV6-3 and TRBJ1-2, with D hard to call. This CDR3 has 12 residues. The V and J ends lost 4 bases and 7 bases respectively, with 10 bases between them. Germline lookup yields CDR1 MNHEY and CDR2 SVGEGT. CDR3 amino acids: CASSWTDRGYTF. For the CDR3, the DNA is TGTGCCAGCAGTTGGACCGACCGTGGCTACACCTTC.

CDR3 sequence (DNA): TGCGCCAGCAGCCAATGGACAAACAGGGAGAACTACAATGAGCAGTACTTC. It is translated as CASSQWTNRENYNEQYF. V is TRBV4-3 and J is TRBJ2-1, with D maybe TRBD1 (6 bases). The end of the DNA is better explained by TRBJ2-7, so the J call may be wrong. In germline, CDR1 is LGHNA, CDR2 YSLEER. CDR3 size: 17 residues.

This chain connects TRBV10-3 to TRBJ2-7; 12 bases align to TRBD2. The germline gives CDR1 ENHRY, CDR2 SYGVKD. The CDR3 runs to 16 residues. The trim removed 6 bases at V and 1 base at J, leaving 7 bases unmatched. The CDR3 bases are TGTGCCATCAGCACCATGACTAGCGGGAGTTCCTACGAGCAGTACTTC. This translates into CAISTMTSGSSYEQYF.

Comment on this clonotype: At one boundary the junction diverges from the germline segment, which might be a read error. V and J are TRBV10-3 and TRBJ1-5; D remains ambiguous. CDR1 ENHRY and CDR2 SYGVKD come from the germline V gene. This CDR3 region has 19 residues. The CDR3 DNA is TGTGCCATCAGTGAAAGATTTAAAGCGTCGGGAGACGGCAATCGGCCCCAGCATTTT. It is translated as CAISERFKASGDGNRPQHF.

This clonotype has more than one count but fewer than ten. The chain uses TRBV20-1 and TRBJ1-1; 7 bases are a match to TRBD1. J gave up 4 bases and V 2 bases, and 10 bases lay outside the gene matches. The CDR3 is 15 residues long. The germline CDR1 and CDR2 sequences are DFQATT and SNEGSKA (reference sequence). This CDR3 is CSARNRQGDTTEAFF. The CDR3, as DNA: TGCAGTGCTAGAAACCGTCAGGGGGATACCACTGAAGCTTTCTTT.

This clonotype was seen ten or more times. The gene calls are TRBV15 and TRBJ2-5, with D uncertain. V was shortened by 4 bases and J by 3 bases, with 3 bases between the two germline ends. CDR1 LNHNV and CDR2 YYDKDF come from the germline V gene (reference sequence). This CDR3 has 11 amino acids. CDR3 bases: TGTGCCACCAGCAAAGAAGAGACCCAGTACTTC. This translates into CATSKEETQYF.

This clonotype was observed a handful of times. This sequence joins TRBV9 and TRBJ2-7; perhaps TRBD1 as D (5 bases). The CDR3 covers 13 residues. Germline V gives CDR1 SGDLS, CDR2 YYNGEE. Trimming took 6 bases from V and 3 from J, leaving 13 bases between them. The CDR3 is CASNGARGYEQYF. The DNA of the CDR3 is TGTGCCAGCAATGGGGCGAGAGGCTACGAGCAGTACTTC.

A few counts support this clonotype. The gene calls are TRBV12-3 or TRBV12-4 and TRBJ1-1, with 7 bases that match TRBD1. Trimming removed 6 bases from V and 4 bases from J; junction bases left unmatched: 8. The CDR3 sequence is 14 residues long. In nucleotides, the CDR3 is TGTGCCAGCAGCCGGACAGGTTCGATCACTGAAGCTTTCTTT. Protein sequence: CASSRTGSITEAFF.

The chain combines TRBV4-3 with TRBJ2-2; TRBD1 matches at 8 bases. V was pared by 3 bases and J by 6 bases, with 6 bases of the junction left unmatched. CDR3 size: 15 residues. CDR1 and CDR2 from the germline V gene are LGHNA and YSLEER. In nucleotides, the CDR3 is TGCGCCAGCAGCCAGCTTGGACAGGGCCCCGGGGAGCTGTTTTTT. This codes for CASSQLGQGPGELFF.

Remarks on this clonotype: Since no conserved phenylalanine or tryptophan closes the CDR3, a read error is the likely cause. V and J are TRBV7-2 and TRBJ1-2; D call uncertain. The V gene's germline CDR1 is SGHTA and CDR2 FQGNSA. V gave up 4 bases and J gave up 5 bases, with 23 bases separating them. The CDR3 contains 17 residues. The DNA of the CDR3 is TGTGCCAGCAGCTCCCCCCCCCAGAGGGAAAGGGTATATGGCTACACCTCC. Translating it yields CASSSPPQRERVYGYTS.

This clonotype was detected a few times. The genes are TRBV7-9 and TRBJ2-7; D gene uncertain. This CDR3 contains 14 residues. V lost 1 base, J lost 4 bases, and 11 bases lay in between. Looked up from germline, CDR1 is SEHNR and CDR2 is FQNEAQ (reference sequence). The CDR3 nucleotides read TGTGCCAGCAGCTTAGAGGGCAGTTTTTACGAGCAGTACTTC. Its protein product is CASSLEGSFYEQYF.

This clonotype was seen a single time. V gene TRBV7-9 combines with J gene TRBJ1-1; D unresolved. The CDR3 spans 15 residues. The germline gives CDR1 SEHNR, CDR2 FQNEAQ (reference sequence). With 3 bases removed from V and 0 bases from J, the gap between germline ends came to 11 bases. CDR3 amino acids: CASSLSQPMNTEAFF. In nucleotides, the CDR3 is TGTGCCAGCAGCTTGTCACAGCCCATGAACACTGAAGCTTTCTTT.